The T cell receptor beta chain under discussion was sequenced for a study of blood T cell repertoires in COVID-19. The overall study: T cells, B-cell-depleted T cells, or PBMCs supplied cDNA or gDNA.

Germline CDR1 is SGHDT and CDR2 is YYEEEE. Deletions cut 3 bases from V and 2 bases from J, with 14 bases between. CDR3 length: 15 residues. This table comes from immunoSEQ multiplex PCR, and its TCRdb copy is limited to in-frame clones, with some not included. The profile shows hundreds of thousands of clones, around nine tenths of them singletons. This clone was seen a few times. Source material: PBMCs or T cells enriched from blood (not recorded which). This chain links TRBV5-6 with TRBJ1-2; D uncertain. This receptor was taken from a woman between 45 and 60 years old who had recovered from COVID-19. As DNA, the CDR3 is TGTGCCAGCAGCTCCCTGGACGGAGGAAACTATGGCTACACCTTC. Translated: CASSSLDGGNYGYTF. The full variable domain, rest sourced from reference TRBV5-6 and TRBJ1-2, is DAGVTQSPTHLIKTRGQQVTLRCSPKSGHDTVSWYQQALGQGPQFIFQYYEEEERQRGNFPDRFSGHQFPNYSSELNVNALLLGDSALYLCASSSLDGGNYGYTFGSGTRLTVV.